This T cell receptor (beta chain) originates from a study of shared T cell receptors in the human thymus. The protocol was immunoSEQ multiplex PCR, while the TCRdb copy is restricted to in-frame clones and leaves out a portion. The repertoire holds roughly 560,000 clones, around 82% seen once, with less than 0.015% in the top ten. CDR1 is SGHRS, CDR2 YFSETQ, per germline. The trim removed 2 bases at V and 4 bases at J, leaving 8 bases unmatched. The length of the CDR3 is 15 residues. These data are also associated with another study on human thymus T cells. Turning to that study: Thymic tissue was derived from resections collected during corrective heart surgery. Related work showed strongly overlapping thymic repertoires across unrelated individuals.

The chain uses TRBV5-1 and TRBJ2-7; 8 bases are shared with TRBD2. The receptor was derived from a boy in the first two years of life with a congenital heart defect. The sample consisted of thymocytes. DNA for the CDR3: TGCGCCAGCAGCTTTAAAGCGGGAGATAGGTACGAGCAGTACTTC. Translating it yields CASSFKAGDRYEQYF.